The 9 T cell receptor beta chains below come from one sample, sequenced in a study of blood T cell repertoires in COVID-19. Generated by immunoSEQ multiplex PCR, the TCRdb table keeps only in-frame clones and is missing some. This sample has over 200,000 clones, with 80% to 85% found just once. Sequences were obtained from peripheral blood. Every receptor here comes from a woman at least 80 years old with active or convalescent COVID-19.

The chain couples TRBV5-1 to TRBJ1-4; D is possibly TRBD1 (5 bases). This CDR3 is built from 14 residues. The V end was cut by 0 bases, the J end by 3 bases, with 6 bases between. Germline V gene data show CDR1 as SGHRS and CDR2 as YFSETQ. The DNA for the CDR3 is TGCGCCAGCAGCTTGGCAGGGTCTAATGAAAAACTGTTTTTT. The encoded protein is CASSLAGSNEKLFF. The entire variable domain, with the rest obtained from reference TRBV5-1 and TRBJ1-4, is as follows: KAGVTQTPRYLIKTRGQQVTLSCSPISGHRSVSWYQQTPGQGLQFLFEYFSETQRNKGNFPGRFSGRQFSNSRSEMNVSTLELGDSALYLCASSLAGSNEKLFFGSGTQLSVL.

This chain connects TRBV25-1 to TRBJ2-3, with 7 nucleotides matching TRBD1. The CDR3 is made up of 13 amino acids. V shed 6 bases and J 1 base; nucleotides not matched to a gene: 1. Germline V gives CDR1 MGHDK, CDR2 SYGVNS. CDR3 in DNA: TGTGCCAGCAGGGACAGGCGCACAGATACGCAGTATTTT. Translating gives CASRDRRTDTQYF.

The CDR3 region has the DNA TGTGCCAGCAGCTTAACAGGGGTAGGGAACCAAAATTCACCCCTCCACTTT. Translating it yields CASSLTGVGNQNSPLHF. The genes are TRBV7-3 and TRBJ1-6; D is possibly TRBD1 (5 bases). The germline V gene has CDR1 SGHTA and CDR2 FQGTGA. The V gene lost 0 bases and the J gene lost 7 bases, with 16 bases spanning the gap. CDR3 length equals 17 residues.

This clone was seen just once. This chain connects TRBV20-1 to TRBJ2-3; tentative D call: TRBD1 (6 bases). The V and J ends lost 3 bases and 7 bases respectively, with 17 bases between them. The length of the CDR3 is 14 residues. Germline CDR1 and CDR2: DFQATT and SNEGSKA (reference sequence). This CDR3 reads CSASQPQGEYTQYF. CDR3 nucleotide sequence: TGCAGTGCTAGTCAGCCACAGGGAGAATATACGCAGTATTTT.

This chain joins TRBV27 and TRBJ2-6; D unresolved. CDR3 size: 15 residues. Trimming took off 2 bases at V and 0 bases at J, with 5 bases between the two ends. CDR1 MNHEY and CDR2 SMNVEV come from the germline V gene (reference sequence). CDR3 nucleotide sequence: TGTGCCAGCAGTTTAACCTACTCTGGGGCCAACGTCCTGACTTTC. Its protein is CASSLTYSGANVLTF.

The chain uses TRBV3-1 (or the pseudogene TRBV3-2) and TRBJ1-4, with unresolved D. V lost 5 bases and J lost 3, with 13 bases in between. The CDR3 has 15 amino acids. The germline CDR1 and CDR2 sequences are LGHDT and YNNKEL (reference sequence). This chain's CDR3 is CASSSRAGSNEKLFF. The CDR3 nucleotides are TGTGCCAGCAGCTCCCGGGCGGGTTCTAATGAAAAACTGTTTTTT.

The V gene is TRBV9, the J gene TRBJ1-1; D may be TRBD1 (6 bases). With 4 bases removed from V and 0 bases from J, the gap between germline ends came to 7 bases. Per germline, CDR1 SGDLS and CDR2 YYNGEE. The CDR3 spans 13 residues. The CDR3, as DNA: TGTGCCAGCAGCCAGGGGTTGAACACTGAAGCTTTCTTT. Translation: CASSQGLNTEAFF.

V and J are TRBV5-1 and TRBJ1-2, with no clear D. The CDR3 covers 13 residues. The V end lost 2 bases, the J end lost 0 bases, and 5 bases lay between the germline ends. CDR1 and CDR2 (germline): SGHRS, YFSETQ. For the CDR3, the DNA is TGCGCCAGCAGCTTCGGGGCTAACTATGGCTACACCTTC. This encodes CASSFGANYGYTF.

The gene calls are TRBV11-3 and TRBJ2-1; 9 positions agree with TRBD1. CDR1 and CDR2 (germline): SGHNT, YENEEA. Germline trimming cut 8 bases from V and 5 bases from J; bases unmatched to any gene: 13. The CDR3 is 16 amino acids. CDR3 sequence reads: CASGGGWDRENNEQFF. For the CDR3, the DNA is TGTGCCAGCGGGGGCGGGTGGGACAGGGAGAACAATGAGCAGTTCTTC.